The 17 T cell receptor beta chains listed next were all sequenced from one sample in a study of STAT3 mutations in large granular lymphocyte leukemia. Study conclusions and caveats: Every T-LGLL patient had at least one immunodominant TCRbeta clonotype.

Sequencing used immunoSEQ multiplex PCR; TCRdb keeps in-frame clones, though not all of them. The data contain roughly 14,000 clones, more than 75% of them singletons. The antigens these receptors bind are not known. Sequenced sample: peripheral blood mononuclear cells. Receptor source: a man aged 35-49 years with T-cell large granular lymphocyte leukemia. Some clones in this sample may be carry-over from other donors' samples.

This clone was recorded a few times. The chain employs TRBV13 and TRBJ1-3; perhaps TRBD1 as D (5 bases). The CDR3 has 15 residues. Germline-derived CDR1 and CDR2 are PRHDT and FYEKMQ (reference sequence). V gave up 7 bases and J gave up 3 bases, with 16 bases separating them. CDR3 in DNA: TGTGCCAGCACCCAGGGAGGCACGGGTGGAAACACCATATATTTT. Its translation is CASTQGGTGGNTIYF.

This rearrangement joins TRBV9 to TRBJ1-2, with D possibly TRBD1 on 6 matching bases. Trimming removed 3 bases from V and 5 bases from J, with 11 bases in between. Germline CDR1 SGDLS, CDR2 YYNGEE. The CDR3 consists of 13 residues. CDR3 amino acids: CASSGGQGYGYTF. For the CDR3, the DNA is TGTGCCAGCAGCGGAGGGCAGGGGTATGGCTACACCTTC.

A few counts support this clone. This chain joins TRBV30 and TRBJ2-5, with a possible D match to TRBD2 (6 bases). This CDR3 has 15 amino acids. The V gene's germline CDR1 is GTSNPN and CDR2 SVGIG (reference sequence). V shed 2 bases and J shed 1 base, with 14 bases lying between them. The CDR3 spells CAWSQGREIQETQYF. The CDR3 DNA follows: TGTGCCTGGAGTCAGGGACGGGAGATCCAAGAGACCCAGTACTTC.

The chain couples TRBV5-1 to TRBJ1-1; D gene unclear. V dropped 2 bases and J dropped 0 bases, with 8 bases sitting between them. The germline V gene encodes CDR1 SGHRS and CDR2 YFSETQ. This CDR3 contains 14 residues. DNA for the CDR3: TGCGCCAGCAGCTTAATCTACGTGAACACTGAAGCTTTCTTT. Translating it yields CASSLIYVNTEAFF.

The chain carries TRBV7-8 and TRBJ2-7; D is unresolved. Germline-derived CDR1 and CDR2 are SGHVS and FQNEAQ. Trimming stripped 3 bases from V and 3 bases from J, with 3 bases between. This CDR3 is built from 11 residues. CDR3: CASSLDYEQYF. The CDR3 region has the DNA TGTGCCAGCAGCTTGGACTACGAGCAGTACTTC. Based on the CDR3 plus reference TRBV7-8 and TRBJ2-7, the full variable domain is GAGVSQSPRYKVAKRGQDVALRCDPISGHVSLFWYQQALGQGPEFLTYFQNEAQLDKSGLPSDRFFAERPEGSVSTLKIQRTQQEDSAVYLCASSLDYEQYFGPGTRLTVT.

The chain joins TRBV9 to TRBJ2-3; a weak D match, TRBD2 (6 bases). The CDR3 loop spans 15 amino acids. V was shortened by 4 bases and J by 3 bases, with 15 bases between the two germline ends. Germline V CDR1 and CDR2: SGDLS, YYNGEE. The CDR3 is CASSPGDGGTDTQYF. The CDR3 nucleotides read TGTGCCAGCAGCCCCGGTGACGGGGGTACAGATACGCAGTATTTT.

The chain links TRBV30 to TRBJ1-6, with unresolved D. V gave up 3 bases and J gave up 6 bases, with 9 bases separating them. CDR1 and CDR2 from the germline V gene are GTSNPN and SVGIG (reference sequence). CDR3 length: 13 amino acids. The CDR3 sequence is CAWSGDFNSPLHF. Written as DNA, the CDR3 is TGTGCCTGGAGCGGCGACTTTAATTCACCCCTCCACTTT. Full variable domain (remainder filled in from reference TRBV30 and TRBJ1-6): SQTIHQWPATLVQPVGSPLSLECTVEGTSNPNLYWYRQAAGRGLQLLFYSVGIGQISSEVPQNLSASRPQDRQFILSSKKLLLSDSGFYLCAWSGDFNSPLHFGNGTRLTVT.

This rearrangement joins TRBV25-1 to TRBJ1-1; weak D call: TRBD1 (6 bases). Germline V gene sequence: CDR1 MGHDK, CDR2 SYGVNS. The germline V and J ends were trimmed by 9 bases and 5 bases, with 10 bases remaining between them. The CDR3 has 11 residues. DNA for the CDR3: TGTGCCAGTGCCAGGGGTACTGAAGCTTTCTTT. Its protein is CASARGTEAFF.

The chain is built from TRBV19 and TRBJ2-1, with TRBD1 identical over 8 bases. CDR1 and CDR2 (germline): LNHDA, SQIVND (reference sequence). CDR3 size: 14 residues. V lost 5 bases, J lost 8 bases, and 8 bases stayed unmatched. CDR3 nucleotide sequence: TGTGCCAGTAGTTCGCCAGGGGGCTCGGATGAGCAGTTCTTC. The encoded protein is CASSSPGGSDEQFF.

The chain combines TRBV18 with TRBJ1-6; D might be TRBD1 (6 bases). Germline CDR1 KGHSH, CDR2 LQKENI. The CDR3 length is 16 residues. Between the trimmed V and J ends, which lost 5 bases and 6 bases, there was a span of 17 bases. The CDR3, as DNA: TGTGCCAGCTCAGCCCAGAGGGGGGCCATTAATTCACCCCTCCACTTT. Amino acids: CASSAQRGAINSPLHF.

There are a few counts of this clone. The rearrangement joins TRBV7-2 to TRBJ2-5; D is perhaps TRBD1 (5 bases). There are 16 residues in the CDR3. The germline gives CDR1 SGHTA, CDR2 FQGNSA. V lost 3 bases and J lost 4, with 18 bases in between. The chain's CDR3 is CASSFQGTGLGETQYF. CDR3 DNA: TGTGCCAGCAGCTTTCAGGGTACGGGTTTGGGAGAGACCCAGTACTTC.

The chain recombines TRBV5-5 with TRBJ1-2; tentative D call: TRBD1 (5 bases). The CDR3 covers 15 residues. Per the germline V gene, CDR1 is SGHKS and CDR2 is YYEKEE (reference sequence). V was trimmed by 0 bases and J by 5 bases, leaving 14 bases between them. The CDR3 reads CASSLGAGGGYGYTF. CDR3 bases: TGTGCCAGCAGCTTGGGGGCCGGGGGGGGTTATGGCTACACCTTC.

CDR3 protein: CASSPLTGRGSNTEAFF. The CDR3 coding sequence is TGTGCCAGCTCACCACTAACAGGCCGAGGGTCGAACACTGAAGCTTTCTTT. The chain recombines TRBV18 with TRBJ1-1; D perhaps matches TRBD1 (5 bases). Trimming left V 1 base short and J 1 base short, with 16 bases between. The germline gives CDR1 KGHSH, CDR2 LQKENI. The CDR3 spans 17 residues.

This CDR3 reads CASSPLAGGLGGELFF. The CDR3 DNA sequence: TGTGCCAGCAGTCCACTAGCGGGGGGGCTCGGCGGGGAGCTGTTTTTT. This chain links TRBV27 with TRBJ2-2; 13 bases align to TRBD2. Germline CDR1 MNHEY, CDR2 SMNVEV (reference sequence). Losses at the gene ends were 5 bases for V and 7 bases for J; bases not matched to a gene: 7. The CDR3 contains 16 residues.

This chain connects TRBV27 to TRBJ1-1; D remains ambiguous. The V gene's germline CDR1 is MNHEY and CDR2 SMNVEV (reference sequence). V was shortened by 6 bases and J by 0 bases, with 8 bases between the two germline ends. The CDR3 runs to 13 residues. The CDR3 sequence is CASSPQLNTEAFF. Here the CDR3 DNA reads TGTGCCAGCAGCCCGCAGCTGAACACTGAAGCTTTCTTT.

This rearrangement joins TRBV6-4 to TRBJ2-2; the match to TRBD2 covers 8 bases. The germline V gene has CDR1 MRHNA and CDR2 SNTAGT. The CDR3 length is 14 residues. With V trimmed by 7 bases and J by 3 bases, 4 bases remained unmatched. The CDR3 reads CASKGSGDTGELFF. In nucleotides, the CDR3 is TGTGCCAGCAAAGGTAGCGGGGACACCGGGGAGCTGTTTTTT.

The J gene is TRBJ1-6, the V gene TRBV2, with unresolved D. CDR3 length equals 14 residues. Germline CDR1 SNHLY, CDR2 FYNNEI. The V gene lost 6 bases and the J gene lost 6 bases, with 12 bases spanning the gap. The DNA for the CDR3 is TGTGCCAGCAGCCCCTTGGCTTCTAATTCACCCCTCCACTTT. This codes for CASSPLASNSPLHF.